This entry features one T cell receptor beta chain sequence. Its target antigen remains unknown. Within one base of it there is no much larger clone, and no base qualities were kept. The source of the sample is a study of response to subunit inactivated influenza vaccine listed by TCRdb under 2018. About the full investigation: To follow how T cells responded to a trivalent subunit inactivated influenza vaccine, the researchers relied on deep quantitative profiling of the T cell receptor repertoire. On the study overall, not on this receptor specifically: According to the authors, only a limited number of new T cells may be recruited by each seasonal influenza vaccination.

The germline V gene (reference sequence) specifies DFQATT as CDR1 and SNEGSKA as CDR2. Measured from the cysteine to the phenylalanine, the CDR3 is 18 residues long. The retained sequence is limited to the CDR3, 54 bases, with the frame set at the first base. At the junction V is shortened by 3 bases and J by 8 bases; bases outside the gene matches: 21. Library generation was performed with RT-PCR. TCRdb lists the instrument as Illumina HiSeq 2500. TCRdb's own reprocessing of the public reads used fastp at Q25 and MiXCR and kept productive beta chains. Identical CDR3 protein sequences are pooled into one entry, listed with their most common genes and DNA. The sample table lists about 620,000 distinct CDR3 sequences, about 12% of them with a count of one. The ten largest clonotypes hold 10% of the sample.

The receptor's source is a man aged 50-59 years who received an inactivated influenza vaccine. Donor details come from another sample of the same person, matched by shared clones. The sequence joins TRBV20-1 to TRBJ2-4; 8 bases in between match TRBD2. Sequenced material: PBMCs from blood, taken on the day of vaccination. The DNA sequence is given as TGCAGTGCTAGCGGGAGGGGCGGCCCGCACTTCGGACAGTACATTCAGTACTTC. Its coded protein is CSASGRGGPHFGQYIQYF.